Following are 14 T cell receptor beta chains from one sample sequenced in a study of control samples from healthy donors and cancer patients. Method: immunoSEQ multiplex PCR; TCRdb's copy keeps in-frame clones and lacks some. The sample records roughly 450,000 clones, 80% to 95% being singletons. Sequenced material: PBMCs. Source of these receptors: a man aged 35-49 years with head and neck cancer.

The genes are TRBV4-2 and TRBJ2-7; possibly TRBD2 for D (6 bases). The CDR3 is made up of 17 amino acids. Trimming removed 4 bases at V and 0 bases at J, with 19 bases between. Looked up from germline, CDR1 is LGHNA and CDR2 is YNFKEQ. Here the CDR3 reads CASSPFSYGGPSYEQYF. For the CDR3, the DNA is TGTGCCAGCAGCCCCTTTTCTTACGGGGGACCCTCCTACGAGCAGTACTTC.

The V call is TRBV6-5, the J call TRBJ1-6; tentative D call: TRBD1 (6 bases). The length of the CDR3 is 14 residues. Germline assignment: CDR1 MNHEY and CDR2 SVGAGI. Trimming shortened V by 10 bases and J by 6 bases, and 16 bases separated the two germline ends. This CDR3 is CATARQVFNSPLHF. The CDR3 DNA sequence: TGTGCCACAGCCCGACAGGTCTTTAATTCACCCCTCCACTTT.

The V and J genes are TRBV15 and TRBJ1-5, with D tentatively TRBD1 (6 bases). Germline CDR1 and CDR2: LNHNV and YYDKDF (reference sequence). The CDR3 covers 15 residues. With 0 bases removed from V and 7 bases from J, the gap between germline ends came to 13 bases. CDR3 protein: CATSRDGGGGQPQHF. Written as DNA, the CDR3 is TGTGCCACCAGCAGAGATGGAGGGGGTGGCCAGCCCCAGCATTTT.

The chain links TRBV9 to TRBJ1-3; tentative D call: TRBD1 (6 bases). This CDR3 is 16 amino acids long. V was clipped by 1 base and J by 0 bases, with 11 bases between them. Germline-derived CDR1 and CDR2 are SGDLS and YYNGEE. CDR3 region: CASSVSQGNSGNTIYF. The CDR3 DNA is TGTGCCAGCAGCGTATCTCAGGGGAACTCTGGAAACACCATATATTTT.

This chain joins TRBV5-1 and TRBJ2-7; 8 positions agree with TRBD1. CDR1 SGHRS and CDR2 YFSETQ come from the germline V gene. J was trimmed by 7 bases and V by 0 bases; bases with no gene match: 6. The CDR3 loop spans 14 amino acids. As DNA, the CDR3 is TGCGCCAGCAGCTTGGGACAGGGGCCTGGGGAGCAGTACTTC. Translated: CASSLGQGPGEQYF.

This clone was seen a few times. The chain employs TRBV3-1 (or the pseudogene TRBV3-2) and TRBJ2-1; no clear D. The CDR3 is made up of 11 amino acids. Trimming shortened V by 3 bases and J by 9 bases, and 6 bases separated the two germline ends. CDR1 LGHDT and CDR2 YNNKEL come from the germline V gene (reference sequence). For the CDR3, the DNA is TGTGCCAGCAGCCAGGGCGTTGAGCAGTTCTTC. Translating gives CASSQGVEQFF.

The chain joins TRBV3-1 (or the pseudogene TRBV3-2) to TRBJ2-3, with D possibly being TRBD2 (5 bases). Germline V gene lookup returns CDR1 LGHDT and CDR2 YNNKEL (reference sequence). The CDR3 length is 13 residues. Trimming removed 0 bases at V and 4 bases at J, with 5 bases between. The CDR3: CASSQDGADTQYF. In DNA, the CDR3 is TGTGCCAGCAGCCAAGACGGGGCAGATACGCAGTATTTT.

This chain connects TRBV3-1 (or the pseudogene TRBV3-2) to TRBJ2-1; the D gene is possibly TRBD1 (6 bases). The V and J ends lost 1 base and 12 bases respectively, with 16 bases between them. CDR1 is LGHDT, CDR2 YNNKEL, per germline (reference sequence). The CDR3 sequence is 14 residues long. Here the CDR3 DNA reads TGTGCCAGCAGCCAAGGGCTACAGGGAAAGGCGCAGTTCTTC. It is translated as CASSQGLQGKAQFF.

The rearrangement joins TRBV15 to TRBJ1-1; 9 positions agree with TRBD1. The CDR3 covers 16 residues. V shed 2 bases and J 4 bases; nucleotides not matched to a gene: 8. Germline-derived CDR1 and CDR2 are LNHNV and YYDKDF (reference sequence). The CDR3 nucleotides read TGTGCCACCAGCAGACCGGGACAGGGCCTGAGCACTGAAGCTTTCTTT. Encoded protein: CATSRPGQGLSTEAFF.

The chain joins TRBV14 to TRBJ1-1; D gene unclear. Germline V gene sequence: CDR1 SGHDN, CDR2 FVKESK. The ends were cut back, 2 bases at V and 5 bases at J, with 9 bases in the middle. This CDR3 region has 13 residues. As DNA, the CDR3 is TGTGCCAGCAGCCAACAACTAGGGACTGAAGCTTTCTTT. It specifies CASSQQLGTEAFF.

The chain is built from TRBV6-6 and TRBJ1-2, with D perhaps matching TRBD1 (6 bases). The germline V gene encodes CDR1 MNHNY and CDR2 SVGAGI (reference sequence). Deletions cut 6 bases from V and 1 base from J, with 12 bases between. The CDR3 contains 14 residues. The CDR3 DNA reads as TGTGCCAGCAGGATCGGGGGCCTTAACTATGGCTACACCTTC. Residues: CASRIGGLNYGYTF.

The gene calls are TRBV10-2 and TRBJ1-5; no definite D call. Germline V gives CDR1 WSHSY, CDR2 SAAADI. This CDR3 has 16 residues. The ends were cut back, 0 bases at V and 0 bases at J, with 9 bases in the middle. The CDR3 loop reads CASSESERFSNQPQHF. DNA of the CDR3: TGCGCCAGCAGTGAGTCGGAAAGGTTTAGCAATCAGCCCCAGCATTTT.

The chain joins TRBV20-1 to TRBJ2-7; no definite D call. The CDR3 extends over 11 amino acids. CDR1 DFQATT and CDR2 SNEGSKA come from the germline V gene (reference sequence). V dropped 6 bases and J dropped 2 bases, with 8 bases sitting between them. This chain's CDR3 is CSAPRPYEQYF. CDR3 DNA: TGCAGTGCCCCGCGACCCTACGAGCAGTACTTC.

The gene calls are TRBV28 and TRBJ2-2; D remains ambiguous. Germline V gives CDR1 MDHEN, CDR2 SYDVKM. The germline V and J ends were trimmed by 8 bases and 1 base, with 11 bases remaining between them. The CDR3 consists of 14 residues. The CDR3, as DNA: TGTGCCAGCCTTAGGAGCAGGAACACCGGGGAGCTGTTTTTT. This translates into CASLRSRNTGELFF.